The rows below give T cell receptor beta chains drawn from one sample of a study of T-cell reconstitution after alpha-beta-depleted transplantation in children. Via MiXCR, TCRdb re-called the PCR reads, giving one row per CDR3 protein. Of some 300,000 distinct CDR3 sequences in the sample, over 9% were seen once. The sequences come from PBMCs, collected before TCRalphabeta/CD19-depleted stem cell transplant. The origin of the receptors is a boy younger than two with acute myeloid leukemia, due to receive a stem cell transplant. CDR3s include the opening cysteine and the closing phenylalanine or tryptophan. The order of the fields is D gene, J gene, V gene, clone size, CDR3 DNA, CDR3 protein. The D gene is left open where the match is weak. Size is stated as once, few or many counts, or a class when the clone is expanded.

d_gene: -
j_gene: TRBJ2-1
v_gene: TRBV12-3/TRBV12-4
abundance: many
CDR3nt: TGTGCCAGCAGTGACTTGACCTATTACCATGAGCAGTTCTTC
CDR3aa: CASSDLTYYHEQFF

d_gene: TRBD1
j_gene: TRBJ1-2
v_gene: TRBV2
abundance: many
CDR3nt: TGTGCCTGCGACAGGGGGCAAAATGGCTACACCTTC
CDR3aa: CACDRGQNGYTF

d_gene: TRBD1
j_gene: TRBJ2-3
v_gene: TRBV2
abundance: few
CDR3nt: TGTGCCACCAGTCAAGACAGGGCCACAGATACGCAGTATTTT
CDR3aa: CATSQDRATDTQYF

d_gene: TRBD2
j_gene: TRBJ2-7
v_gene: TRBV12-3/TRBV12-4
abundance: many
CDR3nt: TGTGCCAGCAGGGCCGGGACTAGGTCCTACGAGCAGTACTTC
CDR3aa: CASRAGTRSYEQYF

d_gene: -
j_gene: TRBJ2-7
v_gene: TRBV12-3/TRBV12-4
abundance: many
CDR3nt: TGTGCCAGCAGGGGGCACTACGAGCAGTACTTC
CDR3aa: CASRGHYEQYF

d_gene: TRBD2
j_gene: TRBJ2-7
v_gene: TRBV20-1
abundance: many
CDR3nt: TGCAGTGCTTTTACTAGCGCCGAGCAGTACTTC
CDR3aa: CSAFTSAEQYF

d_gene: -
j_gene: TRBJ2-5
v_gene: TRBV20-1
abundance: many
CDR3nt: TGCAGTGCTAGCTGGGACATAGAAGAGACCCAGTACTTC
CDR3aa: CSASWDIEETQYF

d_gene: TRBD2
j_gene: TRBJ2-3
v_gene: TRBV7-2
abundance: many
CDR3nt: TGTGCCAGCAGCTTGGGACTAGCGGGAGGGCCGGGAGATACGCAGTATTTT
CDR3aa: CASSLGLAGGPGDTQYF

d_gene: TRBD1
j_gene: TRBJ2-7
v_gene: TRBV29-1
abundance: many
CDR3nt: TGCAGCGTTGAAGATGCCAGGGGGAACGAGCAGTACTTC
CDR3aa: CSVEDARGNEQYF

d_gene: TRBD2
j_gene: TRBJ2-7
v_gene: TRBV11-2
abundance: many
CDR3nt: TGTGCCAGCAGCTTAGAGGTTATAGCGGGATATTCTTTCTACGAGCAGTACTTC
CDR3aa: CASSLEVIAGYSFYEQYF

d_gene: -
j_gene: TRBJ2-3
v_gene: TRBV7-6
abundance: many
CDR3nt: TGTGCCAGCAGCTCGACGGACTTCTCTAGCACAGATACGCAGTATTTT
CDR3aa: CASSSTDFSSTDTQYF

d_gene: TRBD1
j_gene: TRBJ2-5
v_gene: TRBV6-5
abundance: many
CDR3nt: TGTGCCAGCAGCCCAGGGGGCGAGACCCAGTACTTC
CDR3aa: CASSPGGETQYF

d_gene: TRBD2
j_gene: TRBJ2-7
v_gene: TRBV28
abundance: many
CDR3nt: TGTGCCAGCAGTTTCTCCGCGGCGGGAGTAAGTTACGAGCAGTACTTC
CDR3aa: CASSFSAAGVSYEQYF

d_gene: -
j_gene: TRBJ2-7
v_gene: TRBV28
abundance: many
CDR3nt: TGTGCCAGCAGTTTATGGGGGGACCCCCCGGCCAGGGTTGTGTTCGAGCAGTACTTC
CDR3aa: CASSLWGDPPARVVFEQYF

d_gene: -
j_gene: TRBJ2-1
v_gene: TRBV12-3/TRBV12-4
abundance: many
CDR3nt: TGTGCCAGCAGTCCGTTGGACGTCTACAATGAGCAGTTCTTC
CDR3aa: CASSPLDVYNEQFF